This passage covers 27 T cell receptor beta chains from one sample sequenced in a study of blood T cell repertoires in COVID-19. The table came from immunoSEQ multiplex PCR; TCRdb's copy has only in-frame clones and leaves some out. The sample yields about 24,000 clones, roughly 86% seen once. Material for sequencing was peripheral blood. The receptor set was obtained from a human donor with active COVID-19. The donor label of this sample is uncertain.

V usage is TRBV25-1 and J usage is TRBJ2-7; D is perhaps TRBD2 (6 bases). With 4 bases removed from V and 3 bases from J, the gap between germline ends came to 10 bases. Germline V CDR1 and CDR2: MGHDK, SYGVNS. The CDR3 runs 13 residues. This CDR3 is CASSGSGSYEQYF. The CDR3 region has the DNA TGTGCCAGCAGTGGTTCCGGGAGCTACGAGCAGTACTTC.

The chain combines TRBV7-2 with TRBJ2-1; TRBD2 agrees at 12 bases. CDR3 length: 17 residues. V shed 1 base and J 4 bases; nucleotides not matched to a gene: 5. Germline CDR1 and CDR2: SGHTA and FQGNSA. CDR3 sequence (DNA): TGTGCCAGCAGCTTAGGACTAGCGGGAGCGCCGTACAATGAGCAGTTCTTC. Translated: CASSLGLAGAPYNEQFF. Full variable domain (outside the CDR3, taken from reference TRBV7-2 and TRBJ2-1): GAGVSQSPSNKVTEKGKDVELRCDPISGHTALYWYRQSLGQGLEFLIYFQGNSAPDKSGLPSDRFSAERTGGSVSTLTIQRTQQEDSAVYLCASSLGLAGAPYNEQFFGPGTRLTVL.

The chain combines TRBV6-2 or TRBV6-3 with TRBJ2-5; 8 nucleotides match TRBD2. Germline V gene sequence: CDR1 MNHEY, CDR2 SVGEGT. After removal of 2 bases from V and 3 bases from J, the junction contained 5 bases not matched to a gene. This CDR3 comprises 15 residues. The DNA for the CDR3 is TGTGCCAGCAGTTACCCAGCGGGAGCTAAAGAGACCCAGTACTTC. This sequence encodes CASSYPAGAKETQYF.

The genes are TRBV9 and TRBJ1-6, with TRBD1 as a possible D gene (5 bases). This CDR3 contains 14 residues. CDR1 and CDR2 from the germline V gene are SGDLS and YYNGEE. V lost 4 bases, J lost 7 bases, and 12 bases lay in between. The CDR3 loop is CASSLQTDNSPLHF. DNA for the CDR3: TGTGCCAGCAGCCTTCAGACAGACAATTCACCCCTCCACTTT.

The chain couples TRBV12-3 or TRBV12-4 to TRBJ1-1, with a weak D call TRBD1 (5 bases). The CDR3 is 13 residues long. V lost 3 bases and J lost 1, with 6 bases in between. The CDR3 DNA reads as TGTGCCAGCAGTTTCGGACAGAACACTGAAGCTTTCTTT. Translating it yields CASSFGQNTEAFF.

The V call is TRBV4-1, the J call TRBJ2-7; a weak D match, TRBD2 (6 bases). Trimming took 6 bases from V and 5 from J, leaving 23 bases between them. The CDR3 spans 16 residues. Germline values: CDR1 MGHRA, CDR2 YSYEKL. The CDR3 DNA follows: TGCGCCAGCAGTATCTCCCCGGCGGGAATCGAGAACGAGCAGTACTTC. It specifies CASSISPAGIENEQYF.

The chain carries TRBV29-1 and TRBJ2-2, with a weak D call TRBD1 (6 bases). With 6 bases removed from V and 2 bases from J, the gap between germline ends came to 16 bases. The CDR3 length is 15 residues. Germline CDR1 SQVTM, CDR2 ANQGSEA. For the CDR3, the DNA is TGCAGCGTCCCGAGGGGGACAATTAACACCGGGGAGCTGTTTTTT. This translates into CSVPRGTINTGELFF.

The V call is TRBV19, the J call TRBJ1-2; D gene ambiguous. The V gene lost 3 bases and the J gene lost 4 bases, with 9 bases spanning the gap. The CDR3 runs 13 residues. CDR1 is LNHDA, CDR2 SQIVND, per germline (reference sequence). CDR3 DNA sequence: TGTGCCAGTAGTATCTGGGAGGCCTATGGCTACACCTTC. Its translation is CASSIWEAYGYTF.

V and J are TRBV11-1 and TRBJ2-5; D may be TRBD1 (5 bases). The germline V gene encodes CDR1 SGHAT and CDR2 FQDESV (reference sequence). V shed 1 base and J shed 2 bases, with 8 bases lying between them. This CDR3 has 14 residues. The chain's CDR3 is CASSLVRTQETQYF. CDR3 coding DNA: TGTGCCAGCAGCTTAGTCCGGACACAAGAGACCCAGTACTTC.

This clone was seen a single time. The CDR3 sequence: CASKWDRGTEAFF. For the CDR3, the DNA is TGTGCCAGCAAATGGGACAGGGGTACTGAAGCTTTCTTT. The V call is TRBV2, the J call TRBJ1-1; 10 bases fit TRBD1. The germline V gene has CDR1 SNHLY and CDR2 FYNNEI. With V trimmed by 7 bases and J by 5 bases, 4 bases remained unmatched. The CDR3 is 13 residues long.

This chain connects TRBV6-1 to TRBJ2-1; D unclear. With 3 bases removed from V and 5 bases from J, the gap between germline ends came to 14 bases. Germline V lookup: CDR1 MNHNS, CDR2 SASEGT. The CDR3 covers 15 residues. The CDR3 reads CASSDFGGSNNEQFF. In nucleotides, the CDR3 is TGTGCCAGCAGTGATTTCGGCGGATCCAACAATGAGCAGTTCTTC.

The chain recombines TRBV5-1 with TRBJ2-5, with 13 bases fitting TRBD2. After removal of 6 bases from V and 3 bases from J, the junction contained 5 bases not matched to a gene. The length of the CDR3 is 15 residues. The germline V gene encodes CDR1 SGHRS and CDR2 YFSETQ. The CDR3 bases are TGCGCCAGCACCAAACTAGCGGGGGGGAAAGAGACCCAGTACTTC. This gives the protein CASTKLAGGKETQYF.

The chain uses TRBV10-3 and TRBJ1-3; TRBD1 is a possible D gene (5 bases). The V and J ends lost 6 bases and 4 bases respectively, with 7 bases between them. Germline V gene sequence: CDR1 ENHRY, CDR2 SYGVKD. The CDR3 is 12 residues long. CDR3 amino acids: CAIRQAGNTIYF. Here the CDR3 DNA reads TGTGCCATCAGACAGGCCGGAAACACCATATATTTT.

The CDR3 nucleotides read TGTGCCAGCAGCATAGAGGGACTTGGAAACACTGAAGCTTTCTTT. It translates to CASSIEGLGNTEAFF. The V and J genes are TRBV6-5 and TRBJ1-1; the D gene is possibly TRBD1 (5 bases). V was pared by 6 bases and J by 2 bases, with 16 bases between. Germline CDR1 is MNHEY and CDR2 is SVGAGI. The CDR3 sequence is 15 residues long.

The gene calls are TRBV5-6 and TRBJ2-4; D is ambiguous. V was cut by 1 base and J by 7 bases, with 12 bases left in between. The CDR3 spans 14 residues. CDR1 and CDR2 (germline): SGHDT, YYEEEE. CDR3 sequence reads: CASSLNLEENIQYF. CDR3 DNA: TGTGCCAGCAGCTTGAACCTAGAGGAGAACATTCAGTACTTC.

The V gene is TRBV24-1, the J gene TRBJ2-4, with D maybe TRBD1 (6 bases). This CDR3 has 15 amino acids. The germline CDR1 and CDR2 sequences are KGHDR and SFDVKD. V was cut by 3 bases and J by 3 bases, with 11 bases left in between. CDR3 in DNA: TGTGCCACCAGTGATAGCAAGGGGGACAAAAACATTCAGTACTTC. Amino acids: CATSDSKGDKNIQYF.

The V call is TRBV27, the J call TRBJ2-7; 13 bases are shared with TRBD2. CDR1 and CDR2 (germline): MNHEY, SMNVEV (reference sequence). V shed 4 bases and J 2 bases; nucleotides not matched to a gene: 8. This CDR3 is 17 amino acids long. Written as DNA, the CDR3 is TGTGCCAGCAGTTCCAGGACTAGCGGGAGTTTTCCCTACGAGCAGTACTTC. Its translation: CASSSRTSGSFPYEQYF.

This chain joins TRBV11-2 and TRBJ2-3; D not resolved. This CDR3 comprises 12 residues. Looked up from germline, CDR1 is SGHAT and CDR2 is FQNNGV. V was trimmed by 3 bases and J by 4 bases, leaving 5 bases between them. The CDR3 region has the DNA TGTGCCAGCAGCTTCTCTTCAGATACGCAGTATTTT. Encoded protein: CASSFSSDTQYF. The entire variable domain, with the rest obtained from reference TRBV11-2 and TRBJ2-3, is as follows: EAGVAQSPRYKIIEKRQSVAFWCNPISGHATLYWYQQILGQGPKLLIQFQNNGVVDDSQLPKDRFSAERLKGVDSTLKIQPAKLEDSAVYLCASSFSSDTQYFGPGTRLTVL.

The chain combines TRBV15 with TRBJ2-3, with 13 bases identical to TRBD2. CDR3 length equals 16 residues. Per germline, CDR1 LNHNV and CDR2 YYDKDF (reference sequence). V gave up 3 bases and J gave up 5 bases; unmatched junction bases: 5. CDR3: CATSRRLAGGGDTQYF. For the CDR3, the DNA is TGTGCCACCAGCAGGAGACTAGCGGGAGGCGGAGATACGCAGTATTTT.

The gene calls are TRBV6-6 and TRBJ2-5; 7 bases line up with TRBD1. The CDR3 extends over 13 amino acids. Per the germline V gene, CDR1 is MNHNY and CDR2 is SVGAGI (reference sequence). The V and J ends lost 5 bases and 5 bases, in that order; junction bases with no gene match: 5. In DNA, the CDR3 is TGTGCCAGCAGTAGACAGGGTGCTGAGACCCAGTACTTC. This codes for CASSRQGAETQYF.

The chain uses TRBV5-6 and TRBJ1-6; 8 bases agree with TRBD1. Germline V CDR1 and CDR2: SGHDT, YYEEEE. This CDR3 region has 18 residues. After removal of 4 bases from V and 0 bases from J, the junction contained 9 bases not matched to a gene. CDR3 sequence: CASSQGQGVSSYNSPLHF. CDR3 coding DNA: TGTGCCAGCAGCCAAGGACAGGGAGTTAGCTCCTATAATTCACCCCTCCACTTT. Variable domain in full (rest from reference TRBV5-6 and TRBJ1-6): DAGVTQSPTHLIKTRGQQVTLRCSPKSGHDTVSWYQQALGQGPQFIFQYYEEEERQRGNFPDRFSGHQFPNYSSELNVNALLLGDSALYLCASSQGQGVSSYNSPLHFGNGTRLTVT.

The chain is built from TRBV19 and TRBJ1-2; TRBD1 matches at 8 bases. From germline, CDR1 is LNHDA and CDR2 SQIVND (reference sequence). The CDR3 spans 15 residues. The V and J ends lost 6 bases and 4 bases, in that order; junction bases with no gene match: 10. CDR3 in DNA: TGTGCCAGTAGACCCAGGGGGCTCGGGGGCTATGGCTACACCTTC. Protein product: CASRPRGLGGYGYTF.

This clone was recorded only once. This chain links TRBV7-2 with TRBJ2-1, with 12 bases matching TRBD2. Germline CDR1 SGHTA, CDR2 FQGNSA. This CDR3 contains 16 residues. The V segment lost 1 base and the J segment 8 bases; nucleotides outside the gene matches: 6. CDR3 residues: CASSLVASGRAHEQFF. As DNA, the CDR3 is TGTGCCAGCAGCTTAGTCGCTAGCGGGAGGGCCCATGAGCAGTTCTTC.

This chain uses TRBV15 with TRBJ2-2; TRBD1 agrees at 7 bases. CDR3 length: 15 residues. Germline CDR1 LNHNV, CDR2 YYDKDF (reference sequence). The junction had 7 bases not matched to a gene; V was cut back by 3 bases and J by 6 bases. For the CDR3, the DNA is TGTGCCACCAGCAGCGACAGGGTAGTCGCCGGGGAGCTGTTTTTT. Protein sequence: CATSSDRVVAGELFF.

This chain joins TRBV5-4 and TRBJ1-1, with TRBD1 as a possible D gene (5 bases). Trimming cost V 6 bases and J 4 bases, with 16 bases left between them. The CDR3 runs 14 residues. In germline, CDR1 is SGHNT, CDR2 YYREEE (reference sequence). The CDR3 sequence is CASTSSSGSTEAFF. The CDR3 DNA is TGTGCCAGCACCTCATCATCAGGGTCCACTGAAGCTTTCTTT.

This clone was found a few times. V usage is TRBV28 and J usage is TRBJ1-2, with TRBD1 matching 7 bases. Germline CDR1 MDHEN, CDR2 SYDVKM. The CDR3 is 13 residues long. V was clipped by 7 bases and J by 5 bases; unmatched bases: 7. The CDR3 sequence: CASNRDSPYGYTF. The CDR3 DNA sequence: TGTGCCAGCAACCGGGACAGTCCTTATGGCTACACCTTC.

The chain links TRBV5-1 to TRBJ2-5; D might be TRBD2 (6 bases). With 2 bases removed from V and 5 bases from J, the gap between germline ends came to 13 bases. CDR1 and CDR2 (germline): SGHRS, YFSETQ. This CDR3 has 14 amino acids. The DNA of the CDR3 is TGCGCCAGCAGCTTTGGGGATCGGGAGGAGACCCAGTACTTC. This sequence encodes CASSFGDREETQYF.